This T cell receptor (beta chain) is from a study of shared clonotypes between healthy human individuals. Every subset had its genomic DNA shared out evenly among several immunoSEQ plates. Using immunoSEQ multiplex PCR, the repertoire was profiled, and TCRdb retains in-frame clones only, with some absent. This table holds about 960,000 clones, less than 85% found once. V dropped 6 bases and J dropped 4 bases, with 19 bases sitting between them. The CDR3 contains 17 residues. Germline V CDR1 and CDR2: SGHTA, FQGNSA. Sequencing was performed on memory CD4+ T cells sorted from blood. Subset denoted: CD45RA-negative fraction. This TCR came from a man between 18 and 29 years old in good health. The V call is TRBV7-2, the J call TRBJ2-6; the D call may be TRBD1 or TRBD2 (5 bases each). CDR3 nucleotides: TGTGCCAGCAGTAGGGGACGGATGGTGTCCGGGGCCAACGTCCTGACTTTC. It specifies CASSRGRMVSGANVLTF.